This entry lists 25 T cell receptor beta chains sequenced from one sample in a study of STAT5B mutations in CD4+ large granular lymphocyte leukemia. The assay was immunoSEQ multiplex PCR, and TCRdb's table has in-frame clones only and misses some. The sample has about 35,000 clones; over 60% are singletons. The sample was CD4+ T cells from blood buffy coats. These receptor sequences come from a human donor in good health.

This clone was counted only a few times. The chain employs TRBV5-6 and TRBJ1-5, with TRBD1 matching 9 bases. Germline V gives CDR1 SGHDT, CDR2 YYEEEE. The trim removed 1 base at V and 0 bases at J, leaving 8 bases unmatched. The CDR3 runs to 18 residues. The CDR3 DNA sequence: TGTGCCAGCAGCTTGACCGGGACAGGGTCGTATAGCAATCAGCCCCAGCATTTT. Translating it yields CASSLTGTGSYSNQPQHF.

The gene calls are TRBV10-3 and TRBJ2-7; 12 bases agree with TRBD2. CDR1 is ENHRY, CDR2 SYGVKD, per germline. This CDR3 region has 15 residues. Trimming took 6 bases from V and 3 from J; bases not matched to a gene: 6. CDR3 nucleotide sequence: TGTGCCATCAGCGAAGGGACTAGCGGGTTCTACGAGCAGTACTTC. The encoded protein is CAISEGTSGFYEQYF.

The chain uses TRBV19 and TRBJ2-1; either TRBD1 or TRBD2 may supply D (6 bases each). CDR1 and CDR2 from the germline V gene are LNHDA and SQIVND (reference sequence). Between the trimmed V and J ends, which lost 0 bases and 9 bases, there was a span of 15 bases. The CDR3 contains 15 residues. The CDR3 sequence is CASSIEGGRSSEQFF. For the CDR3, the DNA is TGTGCCAGTAGTATAGAGGGGGGCAGGAGTAGTGAGCAGTTCTTC.

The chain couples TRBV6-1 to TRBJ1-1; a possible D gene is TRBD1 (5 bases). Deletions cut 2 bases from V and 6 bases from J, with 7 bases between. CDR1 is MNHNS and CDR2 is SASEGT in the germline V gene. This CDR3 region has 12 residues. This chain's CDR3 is CASSERGAEAFF. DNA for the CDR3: TGTGCCAGCAGTGAAAGAGGGGCTGAAGCTTTCTTT.

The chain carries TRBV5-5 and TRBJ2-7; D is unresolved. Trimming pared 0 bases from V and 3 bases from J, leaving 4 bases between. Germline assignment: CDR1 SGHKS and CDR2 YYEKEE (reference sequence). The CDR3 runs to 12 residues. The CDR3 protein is CASSLEGYEQYF. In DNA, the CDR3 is TGTGCCAGCAGCTTGGAAGGCTACGAGCAGTACTTC.

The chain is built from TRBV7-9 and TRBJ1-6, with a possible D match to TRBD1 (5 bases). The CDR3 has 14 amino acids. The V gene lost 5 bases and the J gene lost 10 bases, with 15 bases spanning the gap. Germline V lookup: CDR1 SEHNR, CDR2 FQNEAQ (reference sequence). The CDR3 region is CASSLPQEGSPLHF. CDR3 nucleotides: TGTGCCAGCAGCCTGCCACAGGAAGGCTCACCCCTCCACTTT. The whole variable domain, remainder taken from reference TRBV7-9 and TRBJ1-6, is DTGVSQNPRHKITKRGQNVTFRCDPISEHNRLYWYRQTLGQGPEFLTYFQNEAQLEKSRLLSDRFSAERPKGSFSTLEIQRTEQGDSAMYLCASSLPQEGSPLHFGNGTRLTVT.

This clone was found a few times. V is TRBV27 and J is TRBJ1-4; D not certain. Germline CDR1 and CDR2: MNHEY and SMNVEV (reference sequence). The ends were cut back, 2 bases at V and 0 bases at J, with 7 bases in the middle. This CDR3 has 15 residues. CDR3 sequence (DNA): TGTGCCAGCAGTTTAAGTCGGCCAACTAATGAAAAACTGTTTTTT. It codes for CASSLSRPTNEKLFF.

CDR3 coding DNA: TGTGCCAGCAGCCGGTCTACTACAGGGTCTTTAAGCTACACCTTC. It yields the protein CASSRSTTGSLSYTF. This sequence joins TRBV5-6 and TRBJ1-2, with D possibly matching TRBD1 (6 bases). The V gene's germline CDR1 is SGHDT and CDR2 YYEEEE. This CDR3 region has 15 residues. Trimming cost V 4 bases and J 9 bases, with 22 bases left between them.

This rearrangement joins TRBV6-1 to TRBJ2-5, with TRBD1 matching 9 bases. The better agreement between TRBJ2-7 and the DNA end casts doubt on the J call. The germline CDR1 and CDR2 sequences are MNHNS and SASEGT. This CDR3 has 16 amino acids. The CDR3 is CASSDHRQGDSYEQYF. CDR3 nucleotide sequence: TGTGCCAGCAGTGACCACAGACAGGGGGACTCCTACGAGCAGTACTTC.

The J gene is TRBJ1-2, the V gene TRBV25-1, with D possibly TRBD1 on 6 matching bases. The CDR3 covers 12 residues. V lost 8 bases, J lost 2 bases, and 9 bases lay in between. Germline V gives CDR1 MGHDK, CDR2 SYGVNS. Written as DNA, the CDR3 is TGTGCCAGCCGGGACACCAACTATGGCTACACCTTC. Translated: CASRDTNYGYTF.

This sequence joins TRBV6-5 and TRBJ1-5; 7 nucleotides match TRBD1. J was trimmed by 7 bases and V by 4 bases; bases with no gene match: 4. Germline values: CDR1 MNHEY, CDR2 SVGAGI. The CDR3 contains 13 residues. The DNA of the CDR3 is TGTGCCAGCAGTTCTGACAGGGCCCAGCCCCAGCATTTT. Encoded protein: CASSSDRAQPQHF.

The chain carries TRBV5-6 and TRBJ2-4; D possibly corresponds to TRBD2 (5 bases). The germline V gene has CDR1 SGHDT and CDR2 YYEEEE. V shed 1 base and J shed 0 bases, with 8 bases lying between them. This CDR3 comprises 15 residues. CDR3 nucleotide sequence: TGTGCCAGCAGCTTGCGGGGTTTAGCCAAAAACATTCAGTACTTC. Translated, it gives CASSLRGLAKNIQYF.

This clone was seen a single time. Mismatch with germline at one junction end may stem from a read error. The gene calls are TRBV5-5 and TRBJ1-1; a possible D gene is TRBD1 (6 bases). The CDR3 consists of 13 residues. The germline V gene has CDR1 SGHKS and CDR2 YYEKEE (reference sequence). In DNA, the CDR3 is TGTGCCAGCAGCTTTACAGGGAACCCTGAAGCTTTCTTT. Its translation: CASSFTGNPEAFF. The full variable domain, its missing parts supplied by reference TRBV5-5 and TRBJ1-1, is DAGVTQSPTHLIKTRGQQVTLRCSPISGHKSVSWYQQVLGQGPQFIFQYYEKEERGRGNFPDRFSARQFPNYSSELNVNALLLGDSALYLCASSFTGNPEAFFGQGTRLTVV.

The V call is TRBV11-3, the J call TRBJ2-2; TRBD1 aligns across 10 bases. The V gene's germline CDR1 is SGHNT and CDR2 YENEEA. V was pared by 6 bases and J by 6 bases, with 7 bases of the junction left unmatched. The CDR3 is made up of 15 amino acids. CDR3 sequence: CASSTGTGVSGELFF. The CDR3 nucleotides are TGTGCCAGCAGTACCGGGACAGGGGTGTCCGGGGAGCTGTTTTTT.

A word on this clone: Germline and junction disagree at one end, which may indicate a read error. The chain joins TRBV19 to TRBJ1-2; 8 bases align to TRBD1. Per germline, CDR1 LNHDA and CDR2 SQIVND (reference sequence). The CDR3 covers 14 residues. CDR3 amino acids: CASSIDAFRTGPAF. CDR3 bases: TGTGCCAGTAGTATAGATGCCTTTCGGACAGGGCCGGCCTTC.

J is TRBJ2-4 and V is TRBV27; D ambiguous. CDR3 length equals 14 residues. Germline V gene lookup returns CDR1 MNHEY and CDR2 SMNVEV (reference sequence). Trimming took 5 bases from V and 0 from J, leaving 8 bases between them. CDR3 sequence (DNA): TGTGCCAGCAGTGCCCAGAAAGCCAAAAACATTCAGTACTTC. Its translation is CASSAQKAKNIQYF.

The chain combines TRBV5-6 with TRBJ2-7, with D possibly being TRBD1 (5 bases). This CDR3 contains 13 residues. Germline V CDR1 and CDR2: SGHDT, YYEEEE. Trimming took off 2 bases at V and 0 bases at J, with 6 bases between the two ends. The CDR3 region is CASSLGASYEQYF. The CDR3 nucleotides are TGTGCCAGCAGCTTAGGGGCCTCCTACGAGCAGTACTTC. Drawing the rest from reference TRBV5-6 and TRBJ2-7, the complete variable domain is DAGVTQSPTHLIKTRGQQVTLRCSPKSGHDTVSWYQQALGQGPQFIFQYYEEEERQRGNFPDRFSGHQFPNYSSELNVNALLLGDSALYLCASSLGASYEQYFGPGTRLTVT.

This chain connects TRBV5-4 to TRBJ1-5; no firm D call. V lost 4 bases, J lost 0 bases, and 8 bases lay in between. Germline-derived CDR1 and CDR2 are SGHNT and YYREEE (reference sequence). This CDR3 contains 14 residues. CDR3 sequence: CASSQDLSNQPQHF. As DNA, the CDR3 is TGTGCCAGCAGCCAGGACCTTAGCAATCAGCCCCAGCATTTT.

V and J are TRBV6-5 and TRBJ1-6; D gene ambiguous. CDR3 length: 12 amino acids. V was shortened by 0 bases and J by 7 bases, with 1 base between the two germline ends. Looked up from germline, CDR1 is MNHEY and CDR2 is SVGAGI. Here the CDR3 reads CASSYSNSPLHF. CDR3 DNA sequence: TGTGCCAGCAGTTACTCGAATTCACCCCTCCACTTT.

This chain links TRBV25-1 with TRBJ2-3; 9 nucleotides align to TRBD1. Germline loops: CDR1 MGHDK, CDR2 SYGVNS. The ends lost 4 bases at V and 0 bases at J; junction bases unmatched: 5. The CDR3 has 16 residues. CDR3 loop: CASSADRGFSTDTQYF. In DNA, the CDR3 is TGTGCCAGCAGTGCCGACAGGGGGTTCAGCACAGATACGCAGTATTTT.

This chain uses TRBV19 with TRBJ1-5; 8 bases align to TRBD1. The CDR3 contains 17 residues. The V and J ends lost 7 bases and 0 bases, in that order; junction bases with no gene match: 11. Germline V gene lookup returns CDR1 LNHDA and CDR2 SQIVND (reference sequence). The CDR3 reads CASIGQGGTNSNQPQHF. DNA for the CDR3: TGTGCCAGTATCGGACAGGGAGGGACAAATAGCAATCAGCCCCAGCATTTT.

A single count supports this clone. The CDR3 nucleotides are TGTGCCAGCAGCCTCGGACAGTACTATGGCTACACCTTC. As protein: CASSLGQYYGYTF. The V gene is TRBV6-5, the J gene TRBJ1-2; maybe TRBD1 (6 bases). The CDR3 runs to 13 residues. The germline CDR1 and CDR2 sequences are MNHEY and SVGAGI. The ends were cut back, 6 bases at V and 3 bases at J, with 11 bases in the middle.

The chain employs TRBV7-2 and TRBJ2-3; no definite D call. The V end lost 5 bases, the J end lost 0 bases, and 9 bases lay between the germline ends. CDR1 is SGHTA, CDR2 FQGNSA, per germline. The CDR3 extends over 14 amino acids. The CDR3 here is CASSPDASTDTQYF. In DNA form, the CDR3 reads TGTGCCAGCAGCCCAGACGCCAGCACAGATACGCAGTATTTT.

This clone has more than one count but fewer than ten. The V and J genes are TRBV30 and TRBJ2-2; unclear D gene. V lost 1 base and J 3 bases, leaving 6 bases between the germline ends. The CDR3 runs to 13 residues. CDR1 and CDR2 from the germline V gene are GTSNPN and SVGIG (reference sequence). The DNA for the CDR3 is TGTGCCTGGAGTGCCTTTTACACCGGGGAGCTGTTTTTT. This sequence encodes CAWSAFYTGELFF.

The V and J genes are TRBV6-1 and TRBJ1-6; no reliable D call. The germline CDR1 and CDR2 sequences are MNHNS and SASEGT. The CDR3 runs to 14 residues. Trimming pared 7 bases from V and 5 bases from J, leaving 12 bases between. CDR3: CASKSDPDNSPLHF. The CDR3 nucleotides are TGTGCCAGCAAGTCAGACCCCGATAATTCACCCCTCCACTTT.